This T cell receptor (beta chain) was recovered during a study of blood T cells in healthy people across ages. General observations from the study: With donor CMV status unknown, expanded clonotype changes were possibly confounded.

A sample-barcoded 5' primer and a J-beta primer mix were used in a second PCR of roughly 7 to 11 cycles. TCRdb reprocessed the 5' RACE reads via MiXCR and lists one record per CDR3 protein. The profile shows 1.8 million or so distinct CDR3 sequences, about 39% of them singletons. The germline V and J ends were trimmed by 4 bases and 8 bases, with 17 bases remaining between them. The CDR3 sequence is 15 residues long. Per the germline V gene, CDR1 is SGHVS and CDR2 is FQNEAQ. With respect to this clonotype: The antigen is not known.

The chain employs TRBV7-8 and TRBJ1-4; weak D call: TRBD1 (5 bases). This TCR was sampled from a human donor in good health. Source material: blood. DNA of the CDR3: TGTGCCAGCAGCTGGGGACTGGGGGTCGGGGAAAAACTGTTTTTT. Protein product: CASSWGLGVGEKLFF.